This T cell receptor (beta chain) was captured by sequencing in a study of beta chain features in type 1 diabetes. Reverse transcribing all isolated RNA meant expressed TCRB transcripts were sequenced. Here immunoSEQ multiplex PCR was the method, and the copy in TCRdb shows in-frame clones only, minus some. Of hundreds of thousands of clones listed, 10% to 15% are singletons. Study findings and constraints: A closer apparent resemblance between naive, central memory and Treg TCRB repertoires was seen in patients than in healthy donors.

A note on this clone: Its antigen remains unidentified.

Germline-derived CDR1 and CDR2 are SGHRS and YFSETQ. The V gene end was trimmed by 5 bases and the J gene end by 2 bases; junction bases not matched to a gene: 6. This CDR3 has 14 residues. The V gene is TRBV5-1, the J gene TRBJ2-7; 8 positions match TRBD2. The sequence was collected from a young man in good health. The sequenced sample was naive CD4+ T cells from blood. CDR3 sequence (DNA): TGCGCCAGCAGACCCACTAGCGGAACCTACGAGCAGTACTTC. As protein: CASRPTSGTYEQYF. The whole variable domain, filled in from reference TRBV5-1 and TRBJ2-7, reads KAGVTQTPRYLIKTRGQQVTLSCSPISGHRSVSWYQQTPGQGLQFLFEYFSETQRNKGNFPGRFSGRQFSNSRSEMNVSTLELGDSALYLCASRPTSGTYEQYFGPGTRLTVT.